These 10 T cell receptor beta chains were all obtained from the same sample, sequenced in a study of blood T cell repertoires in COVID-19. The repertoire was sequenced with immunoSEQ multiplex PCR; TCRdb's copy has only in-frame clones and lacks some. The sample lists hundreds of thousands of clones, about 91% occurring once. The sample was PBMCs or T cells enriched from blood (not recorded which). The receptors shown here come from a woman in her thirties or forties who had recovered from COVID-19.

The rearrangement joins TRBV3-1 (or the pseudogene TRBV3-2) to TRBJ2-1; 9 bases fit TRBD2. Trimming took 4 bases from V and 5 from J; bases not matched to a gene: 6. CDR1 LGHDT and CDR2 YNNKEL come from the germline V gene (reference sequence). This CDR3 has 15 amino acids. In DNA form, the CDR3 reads TGTGCCAGCAGCCCGGCACTAGCGGGCAACAATGAGCAGTTCTTC. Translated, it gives CASSPALAGNNEQFF.

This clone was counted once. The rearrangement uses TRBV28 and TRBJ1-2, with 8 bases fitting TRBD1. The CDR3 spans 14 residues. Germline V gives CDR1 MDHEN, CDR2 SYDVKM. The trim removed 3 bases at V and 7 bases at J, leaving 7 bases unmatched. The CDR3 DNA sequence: TGTGCCAGCAGTTTCCGGGACAGGTACTTTGGCTACACCTTC. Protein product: CASSFRDRYFGYTF.

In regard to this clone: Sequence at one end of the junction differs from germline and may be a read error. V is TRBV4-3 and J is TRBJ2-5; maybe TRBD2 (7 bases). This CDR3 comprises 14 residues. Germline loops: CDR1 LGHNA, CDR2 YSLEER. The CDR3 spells CASSQDRGRGEMDF. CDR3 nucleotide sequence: TGCGCCAGCAGCCAAGATCGGGGGAGGGGGGAGATGGACTTC.

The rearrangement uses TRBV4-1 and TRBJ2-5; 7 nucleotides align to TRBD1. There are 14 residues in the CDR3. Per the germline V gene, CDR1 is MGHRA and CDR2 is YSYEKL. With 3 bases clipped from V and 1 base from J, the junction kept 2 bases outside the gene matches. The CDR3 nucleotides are TGCGCCAGCAGCCAGGGACAGTTCCAAGAGACCCAGTACTTC. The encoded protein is CASSQGQFQETQYF.

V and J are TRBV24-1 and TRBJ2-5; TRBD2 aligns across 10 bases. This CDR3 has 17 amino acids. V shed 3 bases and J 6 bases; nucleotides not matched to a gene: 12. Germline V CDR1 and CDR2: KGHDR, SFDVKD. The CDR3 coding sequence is TGTGCCACCAGTGATGGGATTCCGACTAGCGGGTGGCAGACCCAGTACTTC. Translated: CATSDGIPTSGWQTQYF.

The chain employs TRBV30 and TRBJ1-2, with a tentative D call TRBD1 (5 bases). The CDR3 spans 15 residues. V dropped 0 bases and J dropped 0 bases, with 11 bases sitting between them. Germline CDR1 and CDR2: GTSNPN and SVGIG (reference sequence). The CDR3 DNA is TGTGCCTGGAGTGTAGGAGACAGTACTAACTATGGCTACACCTTC. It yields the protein CAWSVGDSTNYGYTF.

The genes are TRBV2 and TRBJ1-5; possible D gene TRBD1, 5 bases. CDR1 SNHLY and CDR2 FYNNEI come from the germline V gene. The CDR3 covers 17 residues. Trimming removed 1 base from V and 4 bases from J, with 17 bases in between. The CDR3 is CASSEGVIAGINQPQHF. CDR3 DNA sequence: TGTGCCAGCAGTGAAGGGGTAATAGCAGGGATAAATCAGCCCCAGCATTTT.

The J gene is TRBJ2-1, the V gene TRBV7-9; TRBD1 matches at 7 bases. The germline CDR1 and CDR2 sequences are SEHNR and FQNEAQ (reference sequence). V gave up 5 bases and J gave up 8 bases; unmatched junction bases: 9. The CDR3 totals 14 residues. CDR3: CASSPKGQGDEQFF. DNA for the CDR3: TGTGCCAGCAGCCCTAAGGGCCAGGGGGATGAGCAGTTCTTC.

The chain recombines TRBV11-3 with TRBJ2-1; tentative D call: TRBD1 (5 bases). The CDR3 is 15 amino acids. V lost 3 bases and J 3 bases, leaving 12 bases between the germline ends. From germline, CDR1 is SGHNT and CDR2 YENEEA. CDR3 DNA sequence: TGTGCCAGCAGCTTTCAGGGCTGGGGCTACAATGAGCAGTTCTTC. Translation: CASSFQGWGYNEQFF.

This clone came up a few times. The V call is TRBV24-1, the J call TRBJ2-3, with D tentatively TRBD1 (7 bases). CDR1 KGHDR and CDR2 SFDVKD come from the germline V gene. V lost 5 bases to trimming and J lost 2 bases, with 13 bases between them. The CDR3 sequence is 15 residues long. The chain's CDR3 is CATSGRGQHTDTQYF. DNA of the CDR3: TGTGCCACCAGTGGGAGGGGACAGCACACAGATACGCAGTATTTT.